These T cell receptor beta chains were read from a single sample in a study of blood T cell repertoires in COVID-19. Using immunoSEQ multiplex PCR, the repertoire was profiled, and TCRdb retains in-frame clones only, with some absent. The sample contains nearly 300,000 clones, 84% of which appear only once. The source material was peripheral blood. These receptors were collected from a human donor with COVID-19, enrolled during active disease. The donor label of this sample is uncertain. Each CDR3 is given with its conserved first and last residue. Fields, in order: V gene, clone size, D gene, J gene, CDR3 protein, CDR3 DNA. A D gene is named only where the DNA matches it firmly. Size tells how often a clone was seen (once, few, many) or the class of an expanded clone, and some rows leave it out.

v_call: TRBV2
clone_size: NA
d_call: NA
j_call: TRBJ2-3
cdr3_aa: CASSNRISTDTQYF
cdr3_nt: TGTGCCAGCAGTAACAGGATTAGCACAGATACGCAGTATTTT

v_call: TRBV19
clone_size: NA
d_call: TRBD2
j_call: TRBJ2-3
cdr3_aa: CASSTTSGSTDTQYF
cdr3_nt: TGTGCCAGTAGTACTACTAGCGGTAGCACAGATACGCAGTATTTT

v_call: TRBV28
clone_size: NA
d_call: NA
j_call: TRBJ1-1
cdr3_aa: CASSPPGQIRDTEAFF
cdr3_nt: TGTGCCAGCAGTCCGCCAGGACAGATAAGGGACACTGAAGCTTTCTTT

v_call: TRBV18
clone_size: few
d_call: NA
j_call: TRBJ2-2
cdr3_aa: CASSLIPPTGSGELFF
cdr3_nt: TGTGCCAGCTCACTCATACCCCCCACAGGGTCCGGGGAGCTGTTTTTT

v_call: TRBV10-3
clone_size: NA
d_call: TRBD1
j_call: TRBJ2-1
cdr3_aa: CAISNRGESYNEQFF
cdr3_nt: TGTGCCATCAGTAACAGGGGCGAGTCCTACAATGAGCAGTTCTTC

v_call: TRBV3-1/TRBV3-2
clone_size: NA
d_call: TRBD1
j_call: TRBJ1-3
cdr3_aa: CASSQPGQGF
cdr3_nt: TGTGCCAGCAGCCAACCGGGACAGGGATTT

v_call: TRBV27
clone_size: NA
d_call: TRBD1
j_call: TRBJ1-1
cdr3_aa: CASSPGQGARAFF
cdr3_nt: TGTGCCAGCAGTCCAGGACAGGGGGCGCGCGCTTTCTTT

v_call: TRBV6-2/TRBV6-3
clone_size: NA
d_call: TRBD1
j_call: TRBJ2-2
cdr3_aa: CASSRTGQLFF
cdr3_nt: TGTGCCAGCAGCCGGACAGGGCAGCTGTTTTTT

v_call: TRBV2
clone_size: few
d_call: TRBD1
j_call: TRBJ2-3
cdr3_aa: CASSPPSTGRADTQYF
cdr3_nt: TGTGCCAGCAGCCCTCCCTCGACAGGGCGCGCAGATACGCAGTATTTT

v_call: TRBV2
clone_size: NA
d_call: NA
j_call: TRBJ1-2
cdr3_aa: CASRTRDTSNYGYTF
cdr3_nt: TGTGCCAGCAGGACCCGGGACACTTCTAACTATGGCTACACCTTC

v_call: TRBV6-4
clone_size: NA
d_call: TRBD1
j_call: TRBJ1-6
cdr3_aa: CASRTDRGNSPLHF
cdr3_nt: TGTGCCAGCAGGACCGACAGGGGGAATTCACCCCTCCACTTT

v_call: TRBV2
clone_size: NA
d_call: TRBD2
j_call: TRBJ2-1
cdr3_aa: CASSAASGSYNEQFF
cdr3_nt: TGTGCCAGCAGCGCCGCTAGCGGTTCCTACAATGAGCAGTTCTTC

v_call: TRBV5-1
clone_size: NA
d_call: NA
j_call: TRBJ1-2
cdr3_aa: CASSPSEASYGYTF
cdr3_nt: TGCGCCAGCAGCCCGTCGGAGGCTAGCTATGGCTACACCTTC

v_call: TRBV27
clone_size: NA
d_call: TRBD2
j_call: TRBJ2-7
cdr3_aa: CASSSPRGLAGGRPYEQYF
cdr3_nt: TGTGCCAGCAGTTCCCCCCGGGGACTAGCGGGAGGCAGACCCTACGAGCAGTACTTC

v_call: TRBV27
clone_size: NA
d_call: NA
j_call: TRBJ1-2
cdr3_aa: CASSSDLNYGYTF
cdr3_nt: TGTGCCAGCAGTTCAGATTTAAACTATGGCTACACCTTC

v_call: TRBV7-9
clone_size: NA
d_call: NA
j_call: TRBJ2-5
cdr3_aa: CASSPVEYVQETQYF
cdr3_nt: TGTGCCAGCAGCCCCGTGGAGTATGTCCAAGAGACCCAGTACTTC

v_call: TRBV25-1
clone_size: once
d_call: TRBD1
j_call: TRBJ2-1
cdr3_aa: CASREGAGNEQFF
cdr3_nt: TGTGCCAGCAGAGAGGGGGCTGGGAATGAGCAGTTCTTC

v_call: TRBV19
clone_size: NA
d_call: TRBD1
j_call: TRBJ1-2
cdr3_aa: CASTGDSYYGYTF
cdr3_nt: TGTGCCAGTACCGGGGACAGCTACTATGGCTACACCTTC

v_call: TRBV5-4
clone_size: NA
d_call: TRBD1
j_call: TRBJ2-1
cdr3_aa: CASSRRDRGPSGANEQFF
cdr3_nt: TGTGCCAGCAGCCGCCGGGACAGGGGGCCTAGCGGGGCAAATGAGCAGTTCTTC

v_call: TRBV6-5
clone_size: NA
d_call: NA
j_call: TRBJ1-6
cdr3_aa: CASHTEVGSPLHF
cdr3_nt: TGTGCCAGCCACACAGAAGTAGGTTCACCCCTCCACTTT

v_call: TRBV4-1
clone_size: NA
d_call: NA
j_call: TRBJ2-4
cdr3_aa: CASSQRISAESNIQYF
cdr3_nt: TGCGCCAGCAGCCAAAGAATCTCGGCGGAGTCTAACATTCAGTACTTC

v_call: TRBV19
clone_size: NA
d_call: NA
j_call: TRBJ2-3
cdr3_aa: CASSIGGPIGTQYF
cdr3_nt: TGTGCCAGTAGTATTGGTGGGCCCATCGGTACGCAGTATTTT

v_call: TRBV11-3
clone_size: NA
d_call: NA
j_call: TRBJ2-5
cdr3_aa: CASSLGGGQETQYF
cdr3_nt: TGTGCCAGCAGCCTCGGTGGGGGGCAAGAGACCCAGTACTTC

v_call: TRBV11-2
clone_size: NA
d_call: TRBD2
j_call: TRBJ2-2
cdr3_aa: CASSLELGGTGELFF
cdr3_nt: TGTGCCAGCAGCTTAGAATTGGGGGGGACCGGGGAGCTGTTTTTT

v_call: TRBV30
clone_size: NA
d_call: NA
j_call: TRBJ2-6
cdr3_aa: CAWSVGPEGSGANVLTF
cdr3_nt: TGTGCCTGGAGTGTAGGACCGGAGGGCTCTGGGGCCAACGTCCTGACTTTC

v_call: TRBV3-1/TRBV3-2
clone_size: NA
d_call: NA
j_call: TRBJ2-3
cdr3_aa: CASSPHTDTQYF
cdr3_nt: TGTGCCAGCAGCCCCCACACAGATACGCAGTATTTT

v_call: TRBV7-2
clone_size: NA
d_call: NA
j_call: TRBJ1-4
cdr3_aa: CASSLNTGQALFF
cdr3_nt: TGTGCCAGCAGCTTAAATACAGGGCAAGCCCTGTTTTTT

v_call: TRBV7-7
clone_size: NA
d_call: TRBD2
j_call: TRBJ2-1
cdr3_aa: CASSLQLGLTSYNEQFF
cdr3_nt: TGTGCTAGCAGCTTACAACTGGGACTAACATCGTACAATGAGCAGTTCTTC

v_call: TRBV20-1
clone_size: NA
d_call: NA
j_call: TRBJ1-1
cdr3_aa: CSARRQNEAFF
cdr3_nt: TGCAGTGCTAGGAGACAGAACGAAGCTTTCTTT

v_call: TRBV7-8
clone_size: many
d_call: TRBD1
j_call: TRBJ2-7
cdr3_aa: CASSLMGQGTYEQYF
cdr3_nt: TGTGCCAGCAGCTTAATGGGACAGGGGACCTACGAGCAGTACTTC

v_call: TRBV24-1
clone_size: NA
d_call: TRBD1
j_call: TRBJ2-1
cdr3_aa: CATSDFYNRGNEQFF
cdr3_nt: TGTGCCACCAGTGATTTTTACAACAGGGGGAATGAGCAGTTCTTC

v_call: TRBV5-1
clone_size: NA
d_call: NA
j_call: TRBJ1-5
cdr3_aa: CASSLFYEGVLSNQPQHF
cdr3_nt: TGCGCCAGCAGCTTGTTCTACGAGGGGGTCCTTAGCAATCAGCCCCAGCATTTT

v_call: TRBV28
clone_size: NA
d_call: TRBD2
j_call: TRBJ2-5
cdr3_aa: CASSWRRLAGVETQYF
cdr3_nt: TGTGCCAGCAGTTGGAGGAGACTAGCGGGAGTAGAGACCCAGTACTTC

v_call: TRBV6-2/TRBV6-3
clone_size: NA
d_call: NA
j_call: TRBJ2-2
cdr3_aa: CASSWRSHTGELFF
cdr3_nt: TGTGCCAGCAGTTGGCGGTCTCACACCGGGGAGCTGTTTTTT

v_call: TRBV7-3
clone_size: NA
d_call: NA
j_call: TRBJ2-1
cdr3_aa: CASSRSGRNNEQFF
cdr3_nt: TGTGCCAGCAGCAGAAGTGGGAGAAACAATGAGCAGTTCTTC

v_call: TRBV9
clone_size: NA
d_call: NA
j_call: TRBJ1-6
cdr3_aa: CASSAELNSPLHF
cdr3_nt: TGTGCCAGCAGCGCGGAGCTGAATTCACCCCTCCACTTT

v_call: TRBV5-1
clone_size: NA
d_call: TRBD1
j_call: TRBJ1-5
cdr3_aa: CASSETGGDNQPQHF
cdr3_nt: TGCGCCAGCAGCGAAACAGGGGGGGACAATCAGCCCCAGCATTTT

v_call: TRBV5-4
clone_size: NA
d_call: TRBD1
j_call: TRBJ1-1
cdr3_aa: CASSLGTGAEAFF
cdr3_nt: TGTGCCAGCAGCTTGGGGACAGGCGCTGAAGCTTTCTTT

v_call: TRBV6-4
clone_size: few
d_call: NA
j_call: TRBJ2-7
cdr3_aa: CASSDEAGYEQYF
cdr3_nt: TGTGCCAGCAGTGATGAGGCCGGCTACGAGCAGTACTTC

v_call: TRBV4-3
clone_size: NA
d_call: NA
j_call: TRBJ1-5
cdr3_aa: CASSHTLPGLGNQPQHF
cdr3_nt: TGCGCCAGCAGCCACACCTTGCCCGGTCTGGGCAATCAGCCCCAGCATTTT

v_call: TRBV5-1
clone_size: once
d_call: TRBD1
j_call: TRBJ2-7
cdr3_aa: CASSLGQGTKSYEQYF
cdr3_nt: TGCGCCAGCAGCCTAGGACAGGGGACGAAGTCCTACGAGCAGTACTTC

v_call: TRBV4-1
clone_size: NA
d_call: TRBD2
j_call: TRBJ2-1
cdr3_aa: CASSPTGLAGGKFF
cdr3_nt: TGCGCCAGCAGCCCGACGGGACTAGCGGGAGGGAAGTTCTTC